This TCR beta chain was sequenced during a study of T-cell memory formation after mild COVID-19. This clonotype occurred a few times. Its specificity is not known. Broader study findings: The authors did not confirm SARS-CoV-2 specificity of second-wave clones peaking day 37. The study detected some responding clones in pre-infection memory, suggesting cross-reactive memory joined. Contracting CD4+ clones were located mainly in CM and EM, and CD8+ clones in EMRA. Clones contracting across day 15 to 85 had a balanced CD4/CD8 profile; later expanding clones leaned CD4+.

MiXCR, applied by TCRdb to the 5' RACE reads, yields one record per CDR3 protein. There are approximately 570,000 distinct CDR3 sequences in the sample; over 15% occur only once, and 12% lies in the top ten. The clonotype was recovered from an adult woman who had mild COVID-19 (a few samples of this study predate the infection). Cell type and time point are not known. The sample consisted of PBMCs or a T cell subset sorted from them (not recorded which).

The CDR3 nucleotides are TGTGCCAGCAGCTTAGCTCAGAAAATTAATGAAAAACTGTTTTTT. This sequence encodes CASSLAQKINEKLFF. This rearrangement joins TRBV7-2 to TRBJ1-4; D not certain. Germline V gene data show CDR1 as SGHTA and CDR2 as FQGNSA. V was cut by 0 bases and J by 4 bases, with 9 bases left in between. CDR3 length equals 15 residues.